This TCR beta chain was identified during a study of cytomegalovirus exposure and HLA in healthy donors. The study ran its PCR with 60 Vbeta and 13 Jbeta primers. Using immunoSEQ multiplex PCR, the repertoire was profiled, and TCRdb retains in-frame clones only, with some absent. The sample includes 100,000 to 150,000 clones, approximately 8.8% of them seen just once. The receptor's source is a man in his forties in good health and CMV-seronegative. Sequences were obtained from PBMCs.

The CDR3 DNA follows: TGTGCCAGCAGTGCGAGTGGTGGTTCCCTCGAGCAGTACTTC. It translates to CASSASGGSLEQYF. This chain links TRBV2 with TRBJ2-7; no firm D call. The CDR3 runs 14 residues. Trimming took 4 bases from V and 6 from J, leaving 16 bases between them. Germline CDR1 is SNHLY and CDR2 is FYNNEI.